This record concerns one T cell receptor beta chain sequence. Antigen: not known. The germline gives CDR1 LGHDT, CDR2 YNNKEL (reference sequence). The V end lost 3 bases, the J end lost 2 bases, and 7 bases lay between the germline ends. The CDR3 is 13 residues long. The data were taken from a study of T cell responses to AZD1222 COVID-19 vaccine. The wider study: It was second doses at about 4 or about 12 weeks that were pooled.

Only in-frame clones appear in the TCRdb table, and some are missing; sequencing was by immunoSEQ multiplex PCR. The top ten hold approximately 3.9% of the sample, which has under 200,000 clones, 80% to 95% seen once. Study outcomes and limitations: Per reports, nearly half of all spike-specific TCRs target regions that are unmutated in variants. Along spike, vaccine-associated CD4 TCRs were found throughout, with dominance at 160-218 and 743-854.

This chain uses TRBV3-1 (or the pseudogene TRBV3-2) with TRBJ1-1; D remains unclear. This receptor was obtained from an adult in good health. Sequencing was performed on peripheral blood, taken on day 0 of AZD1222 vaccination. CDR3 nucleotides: TGTGCCAGCAGCCAGAACACCAACACTGAAGCTTTCTTT. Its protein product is CASSQNTNTEAFF.